The present T cell receptor beta chain was sequenced within a study of low-dose radiotherapy and immunotherapy resistance in tumors. CDR3 length equals 15 residues. The V end was cut by 5 bases, the J end by 4 bases, with 16 bases between. From germline, CDR1 is SGHRS and CDR2 YFSETQ. This clonotype was detected many times. Priming of first-strand cDNA relied on TRAV- and TRBV-specific primers (covering alpha and beta chains). Over roughly 20 PCR cycles, TCRs were amplified from a constant-region primer and V-primer adapter. TCRdb analysed the reads with MiXCR anew, one entry per CDR3 protein. The sample records around 84,000 distinct CDR3 sequences, about a sixth being singletons. Described time point: after trial treatment. Treatment denoted: LDRT plus nivolumab, ipilimumab, low-dose cyclophosphamide and aspirin (RACIN trial). Treatment of the donors consisted of nivolumab and ipilimumab (plus aspirin, low-dose cyclophosphamide and low-dose radiotherapy).

V gene TRBV5-1 combines with J gene TRBJ2-1; either TRBD1 or TRBD2 may fit D (7 bases each). The sequences come from PBMCs, collected after low-dose radiotherapy plus immunotherapy. The source of this sequence is a male donor with prostate cancer. The CDR3 DNA follows: TGCGCCAGCAGTTCGACAGGGACTACGTACAATGAGCAGTTCTTC. As protein: CASSSTGTTYNEQFF.